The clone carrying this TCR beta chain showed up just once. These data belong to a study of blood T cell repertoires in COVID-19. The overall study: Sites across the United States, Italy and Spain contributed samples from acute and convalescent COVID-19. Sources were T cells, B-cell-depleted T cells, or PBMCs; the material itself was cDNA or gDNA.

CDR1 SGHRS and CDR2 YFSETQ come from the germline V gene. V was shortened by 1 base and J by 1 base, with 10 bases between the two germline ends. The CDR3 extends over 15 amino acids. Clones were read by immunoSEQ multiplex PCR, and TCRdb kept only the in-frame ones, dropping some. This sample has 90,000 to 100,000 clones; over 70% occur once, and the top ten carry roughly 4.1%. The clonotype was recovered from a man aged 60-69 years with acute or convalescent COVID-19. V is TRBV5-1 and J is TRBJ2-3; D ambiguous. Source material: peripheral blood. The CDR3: CASSLSRGGTDTQYF. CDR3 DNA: TGCGCCAGCAGCTTGTCTCGAGGAGGCACAGATACGCAGTATTTT. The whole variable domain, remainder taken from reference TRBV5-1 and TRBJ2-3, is KAGVTQTPRYLIKTRGQQVTLSCSPISGHRSVSWYQQTPGQGLQFLFEYFSETQRNKGNFPGRFSGRQFSNSRSEMNVSTLELGDSALYLCASSLSRGGTDTQYFGPGTRLTVL.